Shown below are 32 T cell receptor beta chains from a single sample sequenced in a study of blood T cells in healthy people across ages (dated by TCRdb to between 2015 and 2016). Libraries were built with 5' RACE. The sequencer was an Illumina HiSeq 2500. A second PCR of roughly 6 to 11 cycles was performed with a sample-barcoded 5' primer and a J-beta primer mix. TCRdb reran the public reads through fastp at Q25 and MiXCR, keeping productive beta chains. Here each entry gathers all rows of one CDR3 protein and keeps the most common genes and DNA. In this sample the table shows just under 550,000 distinct CDR3 sequences, about 24% of which occur a single time. The ten top clones hold under 9% of the sample. These same records also appear under a second study, on T cells of mothers and their children.

Material: blood. Receptors originate from a boy aged 10-17 years in good health.

The rearrangement uses TRBV29-1 and TRBJ1-1; D might be TRBD1 (6 bases). Trimming left V 6 bases short and J 3 bases short, with 17 bases between. The CDR3 extends over 14 amino acids. In germline, CDR1 is SQVTM, CDR2 ANQGSEA. The DNA of the CDR3 is TGCAGCGTCACAAGGGGGGAGAGGCACACTGAAGCTTTCTTT. Translating gives CSVTRGERHTEAFF.

This clonotype was picked up a small number of times. The chain combines TRBV3-1 with TRBJ2-7, with TRBD2 matching over 14 bases. Germline V gives CDR1 LGHDT, CDR2 YNNKEL (reference sequence). This CDR3 contains 17 residues. V lost 4 bases to trimming and J lost 4 bases; unmatched junction nucleotides: 9. The CDR3 DNA reads TGTGCCAGCAGCCCCAACATAGGGACTAGCGGGAGTTACGAGCAGTACTTC. Translating it yields CASSPNIGTSGSYEQYF.

This clonotype was found a few times. The chain uses TRBV27 and TRBJ2-7; possible D gene TRBD1, 6 bases. Trimming shortened V by 2 bases and J by 2 bases, and 16 bases separated the two germline ends. The germline V gene has CDR1 MNHEY and CDR2 SMNVEV (reference sequence). CDR3 length equals 16 residues. Written as DNA, the CDR3 is TGTGCCAGCAGTTTACGCCTACAGGGTCCCCCCTACGAGCAGTACTTC. Translating it yields CASSLRLQGPPYEQYF.

The rearrangement uses TRBV6-2 or TRBV6-3 and TRBJ1-1, with 8 bases fitting TRBD1. Germline CDR1 reads MNHEY; CDR2 reads SVGEGT. V lost 5 bases, J lost 5 bases, and 13 bases stayed unmatched. The length of the CDR3 is 16 residues. The chain's CDR3 is CASSLRGQEIYTEAFF. The CDR3 DNA reads as TGTGCCAGCAGTCTCAGGGGGCAGGAGATTTATACTGAAGCTTTCTTT.

The chain links TRBV6-4 to TRBJ2-3, with TRBD2 identical over 10 bases. V was pared by 4 bases and J by 3 bases, with 4 bases of the junction left unmatched. The CDR3 covers 15 residues. Germline CDR1 is MRHNA and CDR2 is SNTAGT. CDR3 DNA sequence: TGTGCCAGCAGTGGATCTAGCGGGAGTACAGATACGCAGTATTTT. Translated: CASSGSSGSTDTQYF.

This clonotype has just a few counts. Germline is not matched at one junction end, which may reflect a read error. The rearrangement uses TRBV18 and TRBJ2-7, with a tentative D call TRBD2 (5 bases). This CDR3 is 13 amino acids long. Looked up from germline, CDR1 is KGHSH and CDR2 is LQKENI. CDR3 residues: CASLPRDSYEQYF. In nucleotides, the CDR3 is TGTGCCAGCTTACCACGGGATTCCTACGAGCAGTACTTC.

V and J are TRBV19 and TRBJ1-1; D possibly corresponds to TRBD1 (5 bases). CDR3 length: 15 amino acids. V lost 3 bases and J 6 bases, leaving 17 bases between the germline ends. CDR1 LNHDA and CDR2 SQIVND come from the germline V gene (reference sequence). This CDR3 is CASSIHGTMDAEAFF. In nucleotides, the CDR3 is TGTGCCAGTAGTATTCATGGGACCATGGATGCTGAAGCTTTCTTT.

The chain couples TRBV27 to TRBJ2-5, with 10 positions matching TRBD2. The end of the DNA is better explained by TRBJ2-7, so the J call may be wrong. The CDR3 is 16 residues long. Germline V gene lookup returns CDR1 MNHEY and CDR2 SMNVEV (reference sequence). This CDR3 is CASSWASGGPQSEQYF. CDR3 nucleotide sequence: TGTGCCAGCAGTTGGGCTAGCGGGGGCCCTCAATCCGAGCAGTACTTC.

The chain joins TRBV28 to TRBJ2-6; TRBD1 aligns across 7 bases. The V gene's germline CDR1 is MDHEN and CDR2 SYDVKM. This CDR3 spans 18 amino acids. Trimming at V came to 5 bases and at J to 0 bases, leaving 10 bases not matched to a gene. CDR3 sequence reads: CASSGWTGLSSGANVLTF. CDR3 coding DNA: TGTGCCAGCAGTGGCTGGACAGGCTTATCCTCTGGGGCCAACGTCCTGACTTTC.

CDR3 region: CASSLGLAGAGTQYF. The CDR3 DNA sequence: TGTGCCAGCAGCTTAGGCCTAGCGGGGGCCGGGACCCAGTACTTC. V and J are TRBV7-2 and TRBJ2-5, with TRBD2 matching over 10 bases. The CDR3 spans 15 residues. V was pared by 1 base and J by 7 bases, with 6 bases of the junction left unmatched. In germline, CDR1 is SGHTA, CDR2 FQGNSA.

This clonotype was seen a handful of times. The rearrangement uses TRBV21-1 and TRBJ2-3; the DNA was not compared with TRBD2, the D call given in the table. TRBV21-1 is flagged as a pseudogene. This CDR3 is built from 15 residues. The CDR3 is CASSTWREGTDTQYF. The CDR3 DNA follows: TGTGCCAGCAGCACTTGGCGGGAGGGCACAGATACGCAGTATTTT.

V is TRBV7-2 and J is TRBJ2-7, with D possibly TRBD1 on 6 matching bases. CDR3 length: 15 amino acids. Germline V lookup: CDR1 SGHTA, CDR2 FQGNSA. V dropped 2 bases and J dropped 2 bases, with 13 bases sitting between them. CDR3 DNA: TGTGCCAGCAGCTTACTAGGACAGAGCCCCTACGAGCAGTACTTC. Translation: CASSLLGQSPYEQYF.

The sample holds a few counts of this clonotype. The chain combines TRBV29-1 with TRBJ1-1; weak D call: TRBD1 (6 bases). V shed 6 bases and J shed 6 bases, with 20 bases lying between them. Germline-derived CDR1 and CDR2 are SQVTM and ANQGSEA. The CDR3 has 14 amino acids. The chain's CDR3 is CSVALVKGGAEAFF. Written as DNA, the CDR3 is TGCAGCGTGGCCCTAGTTAAGGGGGGCGCTGAAGCTTTCTTT.

A few counts support this clonotype. The germline gene is not matched at one end of the junction; a read error may be the cause. The chain recombines TRBV7-9 with TRBJ2-7; D unresolved. Germline V gene lookup returns CDR1 SEHNR and CDR2 FQNEAQ (reference sequence). This CDR3 contains 14 residues. The CDR3 DNA is TGTGCCAGCAGCATTCCCATTGACGGCTACCAGCAGTACTTC. It codes for CASSIPIDGYQQYF. Full variable domain (missing parts from reference TRBV7-9 and TRBJ2-7): DTGVSQNPRHKITKRGQNVTFRCDPISEHNRLYWYRQTLGQGPEFLTYFQNEAQLEKSRLLSDRFSAERPKGSFSTLEIQRTEQGDSAMYLCASSIPIDGYQQYFGPGTRLTVT.

The chain recombines TRBV10-3 with TRBJ2-3; TRBD2 matches at 13 bases. Germline CDR1 and CDR2: ENHRY and SYGVKD. V lost 8 bases and J lost 2; bases outside the gene matches: 4. The CDR3 runs to 15 residues. CDR3 sequence reads: CAIGGLAGDTDTQYF. CDR3 bases: TGTGCCATCGGAGGACTAGCGGGGGACACAGATACGCAGTATTTT.

This clonotype appeared a few times. The V and J genes are TRBV28 and TRBJ2-6; 7 bases are a match to TRBD2. CDR1 is MDHEN, CDR2 SYDVKM, per germline. The length of the CDR3 is 15 residues. V gave up 6 bases and J gave up 0 bases; unmatched junction bases: 2. CDR3 loop: CASRGGYSGANVLTF. The CDR3 nucleotides read TGTGCCAGCAGGGGGGGGTACTCTGGGGCCAACGTCCTGACTTTC.

In its sample, this clonotype was seen many times. The genes are TRBV7-2 and TRBJ2-1; D possibly corresponds to TRBD2 (6 bases). Trimming shortened V by 3 bases and J by 0 bases, and 6 bases separated the two germline ends. The germline gives CDR1 SGHTA, CDR2 FQGNSA. The CDR3 has 14 amino acids. The CDR3 sequence is CASSFSGSYNEQFF. The DNA of the CDR3 is TGTGCCAGCAGCTTTAGCGGCTCCTACAATGAGCAGTTCTTC.

This chain joins TRBV12-3 or TRBV12-4 and TRBJ2-5; TRBD2 agrees at 9 bases. V was pared by 6 bases and J by 0 bases, with 8 bases of the junction left unmatched. The CDR3 totals 16 residues. The CDR3 region has the DNA TGTGCCAGCAGCCATAGCGGGGGCCGGTACCAAGAGACCCAGTACTTC. Protein: CASSHSGGRYQETQYF.

The rearrangement links TRBV20-1 to TRBJ2-4; TRBD1 aligns across 7 bases. The CDR3 is 16 residues long. With 2 bases clipped from V and 0 bases from J, the junction kept 7 bases outside the gene matches. Germline-derived CDR1 and CDR2 are DFQATT and SNEGSKA (reference sequence). The CDR3 sequence is CSARPGTELAKNIQYF. CDR3 bases: TGCAGTGCTAGACCTGGGACAGAGCTAGCCAAAAACATTCAGTACTTC.

This chain uses TRBV7-9 with TRBJ2-7, with TRBD1 identical over 9 bases. Germline CDR1 is SEHNR and CDR2 is FQNEAQ (reference sequence). V lost 5 bases, J lost 2 bases, and 7 bases stayed unmatched. The CDR3 has 15 residues. The DNA of the CDR3 is TGTGCCAGCAGCACAGGGGGCGCGCCAGCCTACGAGCAGTACTTC. As protein: CASSTGGAPAYEQYF.

The rearrangement uses TRBV4-3 and TRBJ2-7; 9 bases align to TRBD2. Losses at the gene ends were 0 bases for V and 0 bases for J; bases not matched to a gene: 3. This CDR3 has 16 residues. Per germline, CDR1 LGHNA and CDR2 YSLEER. The CDR3 reads CASSQEPLAGSYEQYF. CDR3 sequence (DNA): TGCGCCAGCAGCCAAGAACCACTAGCGGGCTCCTACGAGCAGTACTTC.

The chain employs TRBV5-1 and TRBJ2-3; TRBD2 agrees at 10 bases. Trimming removed 6 bases from V and 8 bases from J; junction bases left unmatched: 12. CDR3 size: 15 residues. Germline CDR1 reads SGHRS; CDR2 reads YFSETQ. Here the CDR3 reads CASKLTSGVSGTQYF. For the CDR3, the DNA is TGCGCCAGCAAACTAACTAGCGGGGTATCAGGTACGCAGTATTTT.

This clonotype was recorded a few times. V usage is TRBV7-2 and J usage is TRBJ2-2, with 12 bases matching TRBD2. V shed 5 bases and J 2 bases; nucleotides not matched to a gene: 9. The CDR3 contains 18 residues. The V gene's germline CDR1 is SGHTA and CDR2 FQGNSA. The CDR3 sequence is CASSLRPSGRVNTGELFF. CDR3 bases: TGTGCCAGCAGCCTGAGGCCTAGCGGGAGGGTTAACACCGGGGAGCTGTTTTTT.

The table lists this clonotype with a few counts. The chain joins TRBV7-8 to TRBJ2-7; a possible D gene is TRBD1 (6 bases). Germline values: CDR1 SGHVS, CDR2 FQNEAQ. This CDR3 has 13 amino acids. V was clipped by 6 bases and J by 4 bases, with 13 bases between them. This CDR3 is CASSKDRVYEQYF. Here the CDR3 DNA reads TGTGCCAGCAGTAAGGACAGAGTTTACGAGCAGTACTTC.

This clonotype was counted between two and nine times. The genes are TRBV3-1 and TRBJ2-3; D is perhaps TRBD1 (6 bases). CDR3 length: 13 amino acids. V gave up 8 bases and J gave up 5 bases, with 14 bases separating them. Germline V gives CDR1 LGHDT, CDR2 YNNKEL (reference sequence). CDR3 coding DNA: TGTGCCAGCTCTAAGAGGGGGAGAGATACGCAGTATTTT. It specifies CASSKRGRDTQYF.

The chain uses TRBV7-2 and TRBJ2-3, with D possibly matching TRBD2 (6 bases). Trimming shortened V by 7 bases and J by 0 bases, and 14 bases separated the two germline ends. Germline CDR1 SGHTA, CDR2 FQGNSA. The length of the CDR3 is 15 residues. The chain's CDR3 is CASTPWGVSTDTQYF. Here the CDR3 DNA reads TGTGCCAGCACCCCTTGGGGGGTAAGCACAGATACGCAGTATTTT.

This clonotype was observed a handful of times. The chain recombines TRBV7-9 with TRBJ2-7; TRBD2 agrees at 8 bases. The length of the CDR3 is 16 residues. V lost 2 bases, J lost 1 base, and 7 bases stayed unmatched. Germline V gene data show CDR1 as SEHNR and CDR2 as FQNEAQ (reference sequence). CDR3 sequence reads: CASSLHVGLESYEQYF. The CDR3 DNA is TGTGCCAGCAGCTTACACGTGGGACTAGAATCCTACGAGCAGTACTTC.

This chain uses TRBV20-1 with TRBJ1-2, with TRBD1 as a possible D gene (6 bases). Per germline, CDR1 DFQATT and CDR2 SNEGSKA (reference sequence). CDR3 length equals 11 residues. The V gene lost 6 bases and the J gene lost 6 bases, with 11 bases spanning the gap. DNA for the CDR3: TGCAGTGCCCGAGGGGGTGATGGCTACACCTTC. It yields the protein CSARGGDGYTF.

This chain connects TRBV29-1 to TRBJ1-1; D not certain. This CDR3 spans 12 amino acids. CDR1 SQVTM and CDR2 ANQGSEA come from the germline V gene. V was trimmed by 4 bases and J by 7 bases, leaving 13 bases between them. CDR3 bases: TGCAGCGTTGGGAATTTAGGGAGTGAAGCTTTCTTT. It is translated as CSVGNLGSEAFF. The whole variable domain, remainder taken from reference TRBV29-1 and TRBJ1-1, is SAVISQKPSRDICQRGTSLTIQCQVDSQVTMMFWYRQQPGQSLTLIATANQGSEATYESGFVIDKFPISRPNLTFSTLTVSNMSPEDSSIYLCSVGNLGSEAFFGQGTRLTVV.

The V gene is TRBV7-9, the J gene TRBJ1-4; D might be TRBD1 (5 bases). The CDR3 is 16 amino acids. Trimming shortened V by 4 bases and J by 0 bases, and 12 bases separated the two germline ends. Germline V gene lookup returns CDR1 SEHNR and CDR2 FQNEAQ (reference sequence). Written as DNA, the CDR3 is TGTGCCAGCAGCTGGCGACAGCCTGCAACTAATGAAAAACTGTTTTTT. It codes for CASSWRQPATNEKLFF.

J is TRBJ2-5 and V is TRBV18; TRBD2 might be the D (6 bases). Germline CDR1 KGHSH, CDR2 LQKENI. V lost 0 bases to trimming and J lost 0 bases, with 14 bases between them. The CDR3 is made up of 17 amino acids. The DNA for the CDR3 is TGTGCCAGCTCACCACCGTTAGGGGAGGCCGACCAAGAGACCCAGTACTTC. Its protein product is CASSPPLGEADQETQYF.

The chain links TRBV11-2 to TRBJ2-1, with 10 bases fitting TRBD2. From germline, CDR1 is SGHAT and CDR2 FQNNGV. The CDR3 has 15 residues. The ends lost 6 bases at V and 4 bases at J; junction bases unmatched: 6. The CDR3 loop is CASRRPSGGYNEQFF. The CDR3 DNA reads TGTGCCAGCAGGCGCCCTAGCGGGGGATACAATGAGCAGTTCTTC.